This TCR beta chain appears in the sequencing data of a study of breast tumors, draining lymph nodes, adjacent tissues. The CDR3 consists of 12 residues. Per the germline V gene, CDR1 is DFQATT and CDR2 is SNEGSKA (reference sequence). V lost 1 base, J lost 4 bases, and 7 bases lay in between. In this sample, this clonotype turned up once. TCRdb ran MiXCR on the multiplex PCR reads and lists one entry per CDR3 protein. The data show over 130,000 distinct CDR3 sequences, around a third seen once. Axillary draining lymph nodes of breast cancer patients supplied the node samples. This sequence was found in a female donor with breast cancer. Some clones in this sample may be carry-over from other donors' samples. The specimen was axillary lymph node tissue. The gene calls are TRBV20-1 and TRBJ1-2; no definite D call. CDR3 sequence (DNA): TGCAGTGCTAGAGGACCGAGCTATGGCTACACCTTC. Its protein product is CSARGPSYGYTF.